The following is a TCR beta chain sequence with its context. This sample is drawn from a study of blood T cell repertoires in COVID-19. Turning to the study itself: The United States, Italy and Spain supplied acute and convalescent COVID-19 samples. PBMCs, B-cell-depleted T cells, or T cells provided the cDNA or gDNA that made up the material.

The CDR3 loop spans 16 amino acids. Trimming removed 0 bases from V and 7 bases from J, with 16 bases in between. Germline CDR1 LGHDT, CDR2 YNNKEL (reference sequence). As processed by the authors: Reference gene primer amplification in the assay estimated nucleated cell counts. Generated by immunoSEQ multiplex PCR, the TCRdb table keeps only in-frame clones and is missing some. V, J and clone size are those of that table, while D and trimming were read from the DNA. Of about 280,000 clones listed, around 89% were seen once; the top ten hold about 4.2%. The genes are TRBV3-1 (or the pseudogene TRBV3-2) and TRBJ1-5; unclear D gene. Sequenced sample: peripheral blood. The TCR sequence derives from a man aged 35 to 55 with acute or convalescent COVID-19. Here the CDR3 DNA reads TGTGCCAGCAGCCAAGATCCTGGGCCCGAAGGCCAGCCCCAGCATTTT. Translation: CASSQDPGPEGQPQHF.